This is a list of T cell receptor beta chains from one sample in a study of CD8 T cells in ankylosing spondylitis. TCRdb analysed the 5' RACE reads with MiXCR anew, one entry per CDR3 protein. This table has more than 600,000 distinct CDR3 sequences, 19% appearing once. Input material: blood, either unsorted or a sorted T cell fraction (not recorded which). The source of these receptors is a male donor with ankylosing spondylitis. The CDR3 runs from the conserved cysteine through the conserved F or W. The D gene is left open where the match is weak. Some rows have no size entry. The others give once, few or many, or a class for an expanded clone.

clone_size	d_call	v_call	j_call	cdr3_nt	cdr3_aa
few	-	TRBV12-3/TRBV12-4	TRBJ2-3	TGTGCCAGCAGTTTGGCGGTAGTCAGGGGCACAGATACGCAGTATTTT	CASSLAVVRGTDTQYF
few	TRBD1	TRBV5-1	TRBJ2-2	TGCGCCAGCAGCTTGGGTCGGACAGGGTCCACCGGGGAGCTGTTTTTT	CASSLGRTGSTGELFF
many	-	TRBV12-3/TRBV12-4	TRBJ2-1	TGTGCCAGCAGTTTCCCTTGGGGGGCCTATAGTAATGAGCAGTTCTTC	CASSFPWGAYSNEQFF
few	-	TRBV12-3/TRBV12-4	TRBJ2-1	TGTGCCAGCAGTGGCCAAATAGCTGGGAATGAGCAGTTCTTC	CASSGQIAGNEQFF
-	-	TRBV4-3	TRBJ2-3	TGCGCCAGCAGCCAAGATGCAGGACTACTCACAGATACGCAGTATTTT	CASSQDAGLLTDTQYF
few	-	TRBV20-1	TRBJ1-4	TGCAGTGCTGCTGGAGGGCCGGATGAAAAACTGTTTTTT	CSAAGGPDEKLFF
-	-	TRBV3-1	TRBJ2-6	TGTGCCAGCAGCCGCGATAGCTCTGGGGCCAACGTCCTGACTTTC	CASSRDSSGANVLTF
-	-	TRBV28	TRBJ2-1	TGTGCCAGCAGTTTATTGTTAGGGGGGGTCCACAATGAGCAGTTCTTC	CASSLLLGGVHNEQFF
few	TRBD2	TRBV5-6	TRBJ2-7	TGTGCCAGCAGCGTTAGCGGGAGGGCCTACGAGCAGTACTTC	CASSVSGRAYEQYF
-	-	TRBV11-2	TRBJ2-7	TGTGCCAGCAGCTTAGGTGTATTCAGCTCCTACGAGCAGTACTTC	CASSLGVFSSYEQYF
few	-	TRBV4-1	TRBJ1-2	TGCGCCAGCAGCCAAGAGGCTGAGGGGGGGACGGGAGGCTACACCTTC	CASSQEAEGGTGGYTF
-	-	TRBV24-1	TRBJ1-5	TGTGCCACCAGTGACCCGACAGGATTTGGTGGTCAGCCCCAGCATTTT	CATSDPTGFGGQPQHF
-	TRBD2	TRBV25-1	TRBJ2-2	TGTGCCAGCAGTGATCCCGGGACTAGCTCGGGGGAGCTGTTTTTT	CASSDPGTSSGELFF
few	TRBD1	TRBV12-3/TRBV12-4	TRBJ2-7	TGTGCCAGCAAACCCCAGGGGGCGGTCGAGCAGTACTTC	CASKPQGAVEQYF
few	-	TRBV5-1	TRBJ1-1	TGCGCCAGCAGCTACGGGATCGGGAGGACTGAAGCTTTCTTT	CASSYGIGRTEAFF
few	TRBD2	TRBV25-1	TRBJ2-1	TGTGCCAGCAGTGAATTCCTAGAAGCGGGAGTCAATGAGCAGTTCTTC	CASSEFLEAGVNEQFF
few	-	TRBV20-1	TRBJ1-2	TGCAGTGCTAGGGGTAGGATCCGGATAGCCGCCTTC	CSARGRIRIAAF
-	TRBD2	TRBV2	TRBJ2-3	TGTGCCAGCAGTGAGGGAGTAGCGGGAGGGACAGATACGCAGTATTTT	CASSEGVAGGTDTQYF
-	-	TRBV10-3	TRBJ2-5	TGTGCCATCAGCGGTTCCCATCCGGACCAAGAGACCCAGTACTTC	CAISGSHPDQETQYF
few	-	TRBV12-3/TRBV12-4	TRBJ2-2	TGTGCCAGCATCATGAAACCACCGGGACTCCTCTCGGCCGGGGAGCTGTTTTTT	CASIMKPPGLLSAGELFF
-	-	TRBV6-1	TRBJ1-2	TGTGCCAGCAGCCGGCTCGACAGTCCCTATGGCTACACCTTC	CASSRLDSPYGYTF
-	-	TRBV10-3	TRBJ2-2	TGTGCCATCAGTGAGTCCTTGGCAGGGGAGACCGGGGAGCTGTTTTTT	CAISESLAGETGELFF
many	TRBD1	TRBV2	TRBJ2-1	TGTGCCGAAAGCCGGGACAGGGATAATGAGCAGTTCTTC	CAESRDRDNEQFF
-	-	TRBV6-5	TRBJ2-7	TGTGCCAGCAGTTACTTGGCGGGGGCCCTCTACGAGCAGTACTTC	CASSYLAGALYEQYF
few	-	TRBV7-9	TRBJ2-7	TGTGCCAGCAAACAAGGACAGAGGGACGAGCAGTACTTC	CASKQGQRDEQYF
few	-	TRBV29-1	TRBJ2-5	TGCAGCGTCCAAGGGTATGGAGAGACCCAGTACTTC	CSVQGYGETQYF
few	-	TRBV12-3/TRBV12-4	TRBJ2-3	TGTGCCAGCAGTTGGGCACCAATCACAGATACGCAGTATTTT	CASSWAPITDTQYF
-	-	TRBV29-1	TRBJ2-3	TGCAGCGTTGAGGGGACGCCAAAGAGCACAGATACGCAGTATTTT	CSVEGTPKSTDTQYF
-	-	TRBV7-9	TRBJ2-4	TGTGCCAGCAGCCCAACGCGATTAGCCAAAAACATTCAGTACTTC	CASSPTRLAKNIQYF
-	-	TRBV30	TRBJ2-5	TGTGCCTGGAGCGGGGTCCCGGCGGAGACCCAGTACTTC	CAWSGVPAETQYF
many	-	TRBV6-1	TRBJ2-1	TGTGCCAGCAGTCCGCGGGACGGAGAGGGCAATGAGCAGTTCTTC	CASSPRDGEGNEQFF
many	-	TRBV5-1	TRBJ2-5	TGCGCCAGCAGCTTGGGGACTATACAAGAGACCCAGTACTTC	CASSLGTIQETQYF
-	-	TRBV29-1	TRBJ2-7	TGCAGCGTTGAAGACCCAGGAACGGGGGAGCAGTACTTC	CSVEDPGTGEQYF
many	TRBD2	TRBV4-3	TRBJ2-7	TGCGCCAGCAGCCTGAGAGGGACTAGCGAGGACGAGCAGTACTTC	CASSLRGTSEDEQYF
few	-	TRBV3-1	TRBJ2-7	TGTGCCAGCAGCCAAGGGACGCGATGCTATTTC	CASSQGTRCYF
-	TRBD2	TRBV29-1	TRBJ2-7	TGCAGCGCCCGGGGGGGGGCAGCCTACGAGCAGTACTTC	CSARGGAAYEQYF
few	TRBD2	TRBV7-6	TRBJ2-2	TGTGCCAGCTCGCCTGGAGGGCTAGCGGCCACCGGGGAGCTGTTTTTT	CASSPGGLAATGELFF
many	-	TRBV12-3/TRBV12-4	TRBJ1-1	TGTGCCAGCAGTTTCGGAGGAGGAAGAACTGAAGCTTTCTTT	CASSFGGGRTEAFF
-	TRBD2	TRBV7-8	TRBJ2-3	TGTGCCACCAAACGGACTAGCGGGGGGCGGACGCAGTATTTT	CATKRTSGGRTQYF
few	-	TRBV12-3/TRBV12-4	TRBJ1-6	TGTGCCAGCAGTTCCCGTGGGGCCGGGAATTCACCCCTCCACTTT	CASSSRGAGNSPLHF
few	-	TRBV4-2	TRBJ1-6	TGTGCCAGCAGCCAAGAGGGGGTTCCACCCCTCCACTTT	CASSQEGVPPLHF
-	TRBD1	TRBV3-1	TRBJ1-4	TGTGCCAGCAGCGATGGGACAGGGTCTTCTGAAAAACTGTTTTTT	CASSDGTGSSEKLFF
few	-	TRBV15	TRBJ2-1	TGTGCCACCAGCAGAGATCCCCTGGACCATGAGCAGTTCTTC	CATSRDPLDHEQFF
many	-	TRBV12-3/TRBV12-4	TRBJ1-1	TGTGCCAGCAGTCTATCAATGAACACTGAAGCTTTCTTT	CASSLSMNTEAFF
-	TRBD1	TRBV27	TRBJ1-2	TGTGCCAGTCGAACGGGACAGGACGTCTATGGCTACACCTTC	CASRTGQDVYGYTF
few	TRBD1	TRBV29-1	TRBJ1-1	TGCAGCGTTGAGACAGGGGGCGCGGGGAACACTGAAGCTTTCTTT	CSVETGGAGNTEAFF
-	-	TRBV27	TRBJ1-5	TGTGCCAGCAGTTCATACACAGATAGCAATCAGCCCCAGCATTTT	CASSSYTDSNQPQHF
-	-	TRBV4-2	TRBJ2-7	TGTGCCAGCAGCCAAGATACAGGTACCTACGAGCAGTACTTC	CASSQDTGTYEQYF
-	-	TRBV12-3/TRBV12-4	TRBJ1-5	TGTGCCAGCAGTGGGGGGGAGGGCAATCAGCCCCAGCATTTT	CASSGGEGNQPQHF
-	TRBD1	TRBV5-1	TRBJ1-6	TGCGCCAGCAGTTCTGCAGGGGGAGATTCACCCCTCCACTTT	CASSSAGGDSPLHF
once	-	TRBV5-1	TRBJ2-6	TGCGCCAGCAGTCCGGGACCAAGCTCTGGGGCCAACGTCCTGACTTTC	CASSPGPSSGANVLTF
-	TRBD2	TRBV11-1	TRBJ2-5	TGTGCCAGCAGCCCCCGGACTAGCGGCAAAGAGACCCAGTACTTC	CASSPRTSGKETQYF
-	TRBD1	TRBV28	TRBJ1-2	TGTGCCAGCAGGGGGACAGGGATAATCTATGGCTACACCTTC	CASRGTGIIYGYTF
many	TRBD1	TRBV12-3/TRBV12-4	TRBJ1-1	TGTGCCAGCAGTTTCCGGGACAGGAACACTGAAGCTTTCTTT	CASSFRDRNTEAFF
-	TRBD2	TRBV15	TRBJ2-1	TGTGCCACCAGCAGTCCTCGGGGGGGCCTCGATGAGCAGTTCTTC	CATSSPRGGLDEQFF
-	-	TRBV29-1	TRBJ1-4	TGCAGCGTTGTCGGAGAAAAACTGTTTTTT	CSVVGEKLFF
few	TRBD2	TRBV6-2/TRBV6-3	TRBJ2-1	TGTGCCAGCAGTTACTTCGGGACTAGCGACTACAATGAGCAGTTCTTC	CASSYFGTSDYNEQFF
-	-	TRBV18	TRBJ2-2	TGTGCCAGCTCACCCAGACACGATAACACCGGGGAGCTGTTTTTT	CASSPRHDNTGELFF
few	-	TRBV12-3/TRBV12-4	TRBJ2-1	TGTGCCAGCAGTACCACTCCATCTGAGCAGTTCTTC	CASSTTPSEQFF
-	TRBD1	TRBV5-1	TRBJ1-1	TGCGCCAGCAGCTACCGGGACAGTCGGTCGAACACTGAAGCTTTCTTT	CASSYRDSRSNTEAFF